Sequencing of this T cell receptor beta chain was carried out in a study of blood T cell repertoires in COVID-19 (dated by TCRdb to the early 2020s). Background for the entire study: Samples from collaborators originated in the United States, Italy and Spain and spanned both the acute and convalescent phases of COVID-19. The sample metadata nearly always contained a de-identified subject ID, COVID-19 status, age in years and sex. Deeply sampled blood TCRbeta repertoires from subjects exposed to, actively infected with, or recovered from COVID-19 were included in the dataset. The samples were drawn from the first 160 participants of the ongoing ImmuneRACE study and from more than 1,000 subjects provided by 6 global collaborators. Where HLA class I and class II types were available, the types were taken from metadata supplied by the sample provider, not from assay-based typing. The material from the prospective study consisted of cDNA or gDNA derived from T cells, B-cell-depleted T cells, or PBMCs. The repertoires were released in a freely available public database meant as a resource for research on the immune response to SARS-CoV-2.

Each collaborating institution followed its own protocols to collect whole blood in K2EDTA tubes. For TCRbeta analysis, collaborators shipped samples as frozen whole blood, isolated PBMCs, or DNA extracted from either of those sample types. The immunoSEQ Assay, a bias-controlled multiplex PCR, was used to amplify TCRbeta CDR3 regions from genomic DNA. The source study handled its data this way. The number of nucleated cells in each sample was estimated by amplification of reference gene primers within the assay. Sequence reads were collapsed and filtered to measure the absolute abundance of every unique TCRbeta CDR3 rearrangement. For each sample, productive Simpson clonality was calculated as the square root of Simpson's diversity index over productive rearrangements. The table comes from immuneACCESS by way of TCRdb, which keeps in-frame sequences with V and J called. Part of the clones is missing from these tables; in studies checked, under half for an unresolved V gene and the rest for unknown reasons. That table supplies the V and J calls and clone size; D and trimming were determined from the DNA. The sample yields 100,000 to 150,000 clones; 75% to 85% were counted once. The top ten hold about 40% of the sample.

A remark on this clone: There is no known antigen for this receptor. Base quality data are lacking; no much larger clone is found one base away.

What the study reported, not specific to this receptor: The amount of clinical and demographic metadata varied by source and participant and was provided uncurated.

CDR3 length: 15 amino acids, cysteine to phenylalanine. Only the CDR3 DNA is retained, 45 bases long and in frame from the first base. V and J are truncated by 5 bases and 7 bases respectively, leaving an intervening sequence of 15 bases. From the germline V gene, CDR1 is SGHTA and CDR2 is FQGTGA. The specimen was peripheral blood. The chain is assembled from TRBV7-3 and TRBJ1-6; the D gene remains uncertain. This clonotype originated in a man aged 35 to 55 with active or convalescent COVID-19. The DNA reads TGTGCCAGCAGCCCCGGGAGCCCGCGGAATTCACCCCTCCACTTT. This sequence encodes CASSPGSPRNSPLHF.